This TCR beta chain was identified in a study of T cell changes during pregnancy in multiple sclerosis. The CDR3 consists of 14 residues. Germline V gene data show CDR1 as MNHEY and CDR2 as SVGAGI. Trimming shortened V by 5 bases and J by 2 bases, and 13 bases separated the two germline ends. Sequenced by immunoSEQ multiplex PCR; TCRdb stores in-frame clones only, minus some. The sample has about 60,000 clones; roughly 92% are singletons. The sequencing here drew on peripheral blood, taken in the first trimester of pregnancy. The chain employs TRBV6-5 and TRBJ2-7; TRBD1 might be the D (6 bases). This receptor was taken from a female donor with multiple sclerosis, enrolled in a pregnancy study. CDR3 sequence: CASSPDDRPYEQYF. CDR3 sequence (DNA): TGTGCCAGCAGTCCGGACGACAGGCCCTACGAGCAGTACTTC.